The clone carrying this TCR beta chain came up many times. Its antigen is undetermined. The time point is: sample taken at primary tumor resection. This sample was taken from a study of spatial heterogeneity in lung cancer. Each molecule of TCR cDNA was tagged with one unique molecular identifier. Each CDR3 protein gets one entry after TCRdb re-called the 5' RACE reads with MiXCR. The top ten clones hold 14% to 15% of a sample with 60,000 or so distinct CDR3 sequences, under 7.5% of them seen once. Study findings and constraints: Blood carried ubiquitous expanded tumor TCRs more at resection than follow-up.

CDR3 length: 18 residues. Trimming removed 4 bases from V and 2 bases from J, with 20 bases in between. The germline V gene has CDR1 SGHTA and CDR2 FQGNSA. The genes are TRBV7-2 and TRBJ2-2, with D possibly called TRBD1 or TRBD2 (5 bases each). This receptor was identified in a female donor with early-stage non-small cell lung cancer. The input for sequencing was PBMCs, taken at surgery. The CDR3 DNA reads TGTGCCAGCAGCTACCGGGACCCCAGTAAGGGTAACACCGGGGAGCTGTTTTTT. It codes for CASSYRDPSKGNTGELFF.